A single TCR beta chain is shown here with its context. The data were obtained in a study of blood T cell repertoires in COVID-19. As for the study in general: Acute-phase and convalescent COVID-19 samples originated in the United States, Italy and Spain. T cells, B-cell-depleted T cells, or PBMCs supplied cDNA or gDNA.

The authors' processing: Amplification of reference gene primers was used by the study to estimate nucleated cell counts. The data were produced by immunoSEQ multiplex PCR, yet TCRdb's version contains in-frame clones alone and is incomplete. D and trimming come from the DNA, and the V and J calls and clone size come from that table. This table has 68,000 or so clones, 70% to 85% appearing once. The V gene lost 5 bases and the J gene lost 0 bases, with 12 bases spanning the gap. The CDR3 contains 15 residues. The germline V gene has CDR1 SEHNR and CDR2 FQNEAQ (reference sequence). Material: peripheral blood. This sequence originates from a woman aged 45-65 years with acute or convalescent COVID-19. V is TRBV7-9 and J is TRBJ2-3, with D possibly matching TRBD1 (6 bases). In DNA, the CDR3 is TGTGCCAGCAGCCCCACCGGACAGAGCACAGATACGCAGTATTTT. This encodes CASSPTGQSTDTQYF.